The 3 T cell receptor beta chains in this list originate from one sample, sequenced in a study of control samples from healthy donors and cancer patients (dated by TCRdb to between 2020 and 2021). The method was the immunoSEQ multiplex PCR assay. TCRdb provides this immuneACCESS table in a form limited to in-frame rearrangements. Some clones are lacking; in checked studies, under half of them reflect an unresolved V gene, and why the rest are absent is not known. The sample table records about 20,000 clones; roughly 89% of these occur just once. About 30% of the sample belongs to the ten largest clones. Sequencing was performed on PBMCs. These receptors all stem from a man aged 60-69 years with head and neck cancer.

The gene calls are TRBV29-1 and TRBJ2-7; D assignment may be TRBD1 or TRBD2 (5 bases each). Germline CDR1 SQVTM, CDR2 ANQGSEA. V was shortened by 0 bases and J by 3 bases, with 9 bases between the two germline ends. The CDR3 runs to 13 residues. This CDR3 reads CSVEDWGSYEQYF. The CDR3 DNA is TGCAGCGTTGAAGATTGGGGGAGCTACGAGCAGTACTTC.

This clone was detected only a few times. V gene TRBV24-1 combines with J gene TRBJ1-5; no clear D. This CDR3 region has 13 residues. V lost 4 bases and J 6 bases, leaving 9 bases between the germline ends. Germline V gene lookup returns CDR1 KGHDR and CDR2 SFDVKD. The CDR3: CATSEGGGQPQHF. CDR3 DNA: TGTGCCACCAGTGAGGGAGGCGGTCAGCCCCAGCATTTT.

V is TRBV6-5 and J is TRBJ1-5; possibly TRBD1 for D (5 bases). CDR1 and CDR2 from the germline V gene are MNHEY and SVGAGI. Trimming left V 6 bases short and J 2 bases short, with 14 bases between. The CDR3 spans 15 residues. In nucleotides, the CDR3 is TGTGCCAGCAGAGTTCTCAGGGAGGGCAATCAGCCCCAGCATTTT. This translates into CASRVLREGNQPQHF.